A single sample gave rise to the 31 T cell receptor beta chains below, sequenced in a study of T cells in Graves' hyperthyroidism and ophthalmopathy. From RNA transcripts, TCR beta CDR3 regions were amplified. First-round RT-PCR of the TCR CDR3 relied on the HTBI primer set. TCRdb independently ran MiXCR on the multiplex PCR reads; one entry per CDR3 protein. The sample consists of under 130,000 distinct CDR3 sequences, about half of them appearing once. The specimen sequenced was blood. The origin of the receptors is a man aged 40-49 years with Graves' hyperthyroidism.

There are many counts of this clonotype. The rearrangement uses TRBV28 and TRBJ2-1; D unresolved. CDR3 length: 12 amino acids. Germline V CDR1 and CDR2: MDHEN, SYDVKM. The germline V and J ends were trimmed by 3 bases and 7 bases, with 7 bases remaining between them. CDR3 DNA sequence: TGTGCCAGCAGTTTTGAACGGAATGAGCAGTTCTTC. This codes for CASSFERNEQFF.

In its sample, this clonotype was seen many times. V gene TRBV2 combines with J gene TRBJ2-7, with 9 bases identical to TRBD2. The CDR3 is 14 amino acids. V was pared by 6 bases and J by 3 bases, with 6 bases of the junction left unmatched. CDR1 is SNHLY, CDR2 FYNNEI, per germline. The CDR3 bases are TGTGCCAGCAGGATAATAGCGGGAGACTACGAGCAGTACTTC. Its translation is CASRIIAGDYEQYF.

This clonotype appeared many times. The chain employs TRBV4-1 and TRBJ1-5; 9 bases are shared with TRBD1. J gave up 3 bases and V 1 base, and 1 base lay outside the gene matches. CDR1 and CDR2 from the germline V gene are MGHRA and YSYEKL. The length of the CDR3 is 15 residues. In nucleotides, the CDR3 is TGCGCCAGCAGCCAAGGGACAGGGGTCAATCAGCCCCAGCATTTT. Translation gives CASSQGTGVNQPQHF.

CDR3 loop: CASSLTGTEPNTEAFF. CDR3 nucleotides: TGTGCCAGCAGCCTGACCGGGACGGAACCTAACACTGAAGCTTTCTTT. The V call is TRBV7-8, the J call TRBJ1-1, with a tentative D call TRBD1 (5 bases). The length of the CDR3 is 16 residues. Germline V gene sequence: CDR1 SGHVS, CDR2 FQNEAQ. The germline V and J ends were trimmed by 5 bases and 2 bases, with 18 bases remaining between them. The whole variable domain, remainder taken from reference TRBV7-8 and TRBJ1-1, is GAGVSQSPRYKVAKRGQDVALRCDPISGHVSLFWYQQALGQGPEFLTYFQNEAQLDKSGLPSDRFFAERPEGSVSTLKIQRTQQEDSAVYLCASSLTGTEPNTEAFFGQGTRLTVV.

This clonotype has ten or more counts. The chain links TRBV20-1 to TRBJ2-2, with D tentatively TRBD1 (6 bases). In germline, CDR1 is DFQATT, CDR2 SNEGSKA (reference sequence). The CDR3 spans 14 residues. The V end was cut by 2 bases, the J end by 0 bases, with 7 bases between. For the CDR3, the DNA is TGCAGTGCTAGACCAGGGGCGAACACCGGGGAGCTGTTTTTT. Translating it yields CSARPGANTGELFF.

Worth noting for this clonotype: A read error may produce the germline difference seen at one junction end. The rearrangement uses TRBV15 and TRBJ2-5; no clear D. The germline CDR1 and CDR2 sequences are LNHNV and YYDKDF (reference sequence). The CDR3 contains 21 residues. The CDR3 here is CATRGPRSTDTQDLNQEIQYF. Written as DNA, the CDR3 is TGTGCCACCAGAGGGCCACGGAGCACAGATACGCAGGATTTAAACCAAGAGATCCAGTACTTC.

This clonotype occurred many times. This chain connects TRBV7-9 to TRBJ1-1; D unclear. CDR3 length equals 14 residues. Looked up from germline, CDR1 is SEHNR and CDR2 is FQNEAQ (reference sequence). V was clipped by 5 bases and J by 3 bases, with 13 bases between them. As DNA, the CDR3 is TGTGCCAGCAGCCCAGAAGCGGGCTACACTGAAGCTTTCTTT. Its translation: CASSPEAGYTEAFF.

Comment on this clonotype: A much larger clone differs from this one at a single base, so this may be a read error. The V and J genes are TRBV24-1 and TRBJ2-7; D might be TRBD1 (6 bases). CDR1 and CDR2 (germline): KGHDR, SFDVKD. The CDR3 runs to 14 residues. The CDR3 sequence: CASSLGRGDYEQYF. CDR3 DNA sequence: TGTGCCAGCAGTTTGGGCAGGGGAGACTACGAGCAGTACTTC.

This chain joins TRBV24-1 and TRBJ2-5, with D maybe TRBD2 (6 bases). Germline V gene lookup returns CDR1 KGHDR and CDR2 SFDVKD. V was pared by 3 bases and J by 2 bases, with 9 bases between. The CDR3 has 14 residues. CDR3 nucleotide sequence: TGTGCCACCAGTGATGCCGGGACTCAAGAGACCCAGTACTTC. This encodes CATSDAGTQETQYF.

The table lists this clonotype with many counts. The J gene is TRBJ1-1, the V gene TRBV28; D remains unclear. The CDR3 extends over 13 amino acids. Germline V gives CDR1 MDHEN, CDR2 SYDVKM. V dropped 5 bases and J dropped 5 bases, with 12 bases sitting between them. The CDR3: CASSPEGGTEAFF. The CDR3 region has the DNA TGTGCCAGCAGTCCGGAGGGAGGGACTGAAGCTTTCTTT.

With respect to this clonotype: The CDR3 end shows no conserved phenylalanine or tryptophan, and so a read error is likely. Because the CDR3's place on the DNA is in doubt, the DNA is left out and the CDR3 is given as listed by TCRdb. The rearrangement uses TRBV7-6 and TRBJ2-5; the table's D call TRBD2 went unverified against the DNA. CDR1 is SGHVS, CDR2 FNYEAQ, per germline. Including both end residues, the CDR3 is 15 amino acids long. The CDR3 protein is CASSLGGSGIETQYL.

The chain carries TRBV12-3 or TRBV12-4 and TRBJ2-7, with TRBD1 identical over 7 bases. V gave up 1 base and J gave up 5 bases; unmatched junction bases: 2. CDR3 length equals 13 residues. The CDR3 sequence is CASSLGQGHEQYF. CDR3 nucleotide sequence: TGTGCCAGCAGTTTAGGACAGGGCCACGAGCAGTACTTC.

This clonotype was picked up one time. Its ends do not fully match the called genes, so a read error is possible. The rearrangement uses TRBV10-3 and TRBJ1-4; no clear D. CDR3 length: 15 residues. Germline V gene data show CDR1 as ENHRY and CDR2 as SYGVKD. CDR3: CAISGSPTTNEKLVF. The CDR3 bases are TGTGCCATCAGTGGGTCTCCCACAACTAATGAAAAACTGGTTTTT.

This clonotype was observed at least ten times. This chain links TRBV11-3 with TRBJ2-2, with TRBD1 matching over 7 bases. This CDR3 spans 18 amino acids. Germline CDR1 and CDR2: SGHNT and YENEEA. The trim removed 0 bases at V and 4 bases at J, leaving 11 bases unmatched. The CDR3: CASSLDHKGALVTGELFF. In nucleotides, the CDR3 is TGTGCCAGCAGCTTAGATCATAAGGGGGCGCTTGTCACCGGGGAGCTGTTTTTT.

Worth noting for this clonotype: An end of the junction differs from the germline gene, which may be a read error. The chain joins TRBV9 to TRBJ2-1, with D perhaps matching TRBD1 or TRBD2 (6 bases each). In germline, CDR1 is SGDLS, CDR2 YYNGEE. The CDR3 totals 15 residues. Here the CDR3 reads CASSVGAGGDNELFF. Written as DNA, the CDR3 is TGTGCCAGCAGCGTAGGGGCTGGCGGGGACAATGAGCTGTTCTTC.

This sequence joins TRBV2 and TRBJ1-1; D call uncertain. Germline lookup yields CDR1 SNHLY and CDR2 FYNNEI. This CDR3 region has 13 residues. The germline V and J ends were trimmed by 2 bases and 6 bases, with 10 bases remaining between them. CDR3 residues: CASSELEYSEAFF. The CDR3 DNA is TGTGCCAGCAGTGAACTCGAGTACTCTGAAGCTTTCTTT.

This clonotype was recorded at least ten times. This chain links TRBV10-3 with TRBJ2-7; no clear D gene. Trimming stripped 2 bases from V and 0 bases from J, with 5 bases between. Germline loops: CDR1 ENHRY, CDR2 SYGVKD. CDR3 length equals 13 residues. The CDR3 sequence: CAISEGNSYEQYF. CDR3 in DNA: TGTGCCATCAGTGAGGGGAACTCCTACGAGCAGTACTTC.

This clonotype was detected once. The J gene is TRBJ1-4, the V gene TRBV19; D gene uncertain. Germline CDR1 reads LNHDA; CDR2 reads SQIVND (reference sequence). Trimming left V 4 bases short and J 5 bases short, with 14 bases between. The CDR3 is made up of 15 amino acids. CDR3 DNA: TGTGCCAGTAGTACTCGGACTGGGGAAAATGAAAAACTGTTTTTT. Its protein product is CASSTRTGENEKLFF.

This clonotype was found once. The chain joins TRBV7-3 to TRBJ2-7, with 7 bases matching TRBD2. V lost 5 bases and J lost 7; bases outside the gene matches: 5. This CDR3 contains 12 residues. CDR1 and CDR2 (germline): SGHTA, FQGTGA. The DNA for the CDR3 is TGTGCCAGCAGCCCAACGGGGGGAGAGCAGTACTTC. Translated: CASSPTGGEQYF.

Remarks on this clonotype: Germline and junction disagree at one end, which may indicate a read error. The CDR3 nucleotides read TGTGCCAGCAGCTTACGGGGGCTGGGGGCCCAGTATTTC. The encoded protein is CASSLRGLGAQYF. The rearrangement links TRBV13 to TRBJ2-5; D is possibly TRBD1 or TRBD2 (6 bases each). The CDR3 spans 13 residues. Germline-derived CDR1 and CDR2 are PRHDT and FYEKMQ (reference sequence). The complete variable domain, with remaining parts taken from reference TRBV13 and TRBJ2-5, reads AAGVIQSPRHLIKEKRETATLKCYPIPRHDTVYWYQQGPGQDPQFLISFYEKMQSDKGSIPDRFSAQQFSDYHSELNMSSLELGDSALYFCASSLRGLGAQYFGPGTRLLVL.

Concerning this clonotype itself: The CDR3 does not end in the conserved phenylalanine or tryptophan, so this is likely a read error. This chain links TRBV7-2 with TRBJ2-7; D not certain. CDR1 and CDR2 (germline): SGHTA, FQGNSA. The length of the CDR3 is 13 residues. CDR3 protein: CASSPRIYYKQYL. CDR3 bases: TGTGCCAGCAGCCCCCGAATTTACTACAAGCAGTACTTA.

The chain couples TRBV7-8 to TRBJ2-5; the match to TRBD2 covers 7 bases. The CDR3 contains 14 residues. V shed 5 bases and J 4 bases; nucleotides not matched to a gene: 7. In germline, CDR1 is SGHVS, CDR2 FQNEAQ. The CDR3 sequence: CASSPSGGGETQYF. In DNA, the CDR3 is TGTGCCAGCAGCCCCTCCGGCGGGGGAGAGACCCAGTACTTC.

This clonotype was recorded at least ten times. The chain links TRBV7-2 to TRBJ2-7, with D tentatively TRBD1 (6 bases). This CDR3 spans 15 amino acids. Germline loops: CDR1 SGHTA, CDR2 FQGNSA. Trimming removed 1 base at V and 2 bases at J, with 12 bases between. The CDR3 is CASSLGRDTPYEQYF. CDR3 bases: TGTGCCAGCAGCTTAGGACGGGACACCCCCTACGAGCAGTACTTC.

The chain couples TRBV7-2 to TRBJ2-1; D unresolved. Germline V lookup: CDR1 SGHTA, CDR2 FQGNSA. V lost 8 bases, J lost 0 bases, and 14 bases lay in between. This CDR3 is built from 15 residues. CDR3 loop: CASPFPLCSYNEQFF. CDR3 in DNA: TGTGCCAGCCCCTTCCCACTGTGCTCCTACAATGAGCAGTTCTTC. The full variable domain, its missing parts supplied by reference TRBV7-2 and TRBJ2-1, is GAGVSQSPSNKVTEKGKDVELRCDPISGHTALYWYRQSLGQGLEFLIYFQGNSAPDKSGLPSDRFSAERTGGSVSTLTIQRTQQEDSAVYLCASPFPLCSYNEQFFGPGTRLTVL.

This clonotype was seen many times. The rearrangement links TRBV9 to TRBJ2-5; 7 bases match TRBD1. V gave up 3 bases and J gave up 5 bases; unmatched junction bases: 4. The CDR3 is 13 residues long. Germline CDR1 reads SGDLS; CDR2 reads YYNGEE. The CDR3 sequence: CASSATGLETQYF. CDR3 DNA sequence: TGTGCCAGCAGCGCGACAGGGCTGGAGACCCAGTACTTC.

A remark on this clonotype: This is likely a read error, given that the CDR3 carries no conserved phenylalanine or tryptophan at its end. The V and J genes are TRBV12-3 or TRBV12-4 and TRBJ2-7; 9 nucleotides agree with TRBD1. The CDR3 sequence is 15 residues long. J was trimmed by 1 base and V by 1 base; bases with no gene match: 2. Here the CDR3 reads CASSLEQGASYEQYL. CDR3 nucleotides: TGTGCCAGCAGTTTAGAACAGGGGGCTTCCTACGAGCAGTACCTC.

This clonotype has a handful of counts. The rearrangement joins TRBV12-3 or TRBV12-4 to TRBJ2-6, with 7 bases lining up with TRBD1. The J segment lost 4 bases and the V segment lost 8 bases, leaving 20 bases of the junction unmatched. The CDR3 contains 19 residues. The CDR3: CASYPSVGKGAWGANVLTF. The CDR3 nucleotides are TGTGCCAGCTATCCTTCGGTTGGGAAGGGGGCGTGGGGGGCCAACGTCCTGACTTTC.

Concerning this clonotype: Likely a read error: the CDR3 ends without its conserved phenylalanine or tryptophan. This rearrangement joins TRBV12-3 or TRBV12-4 to TRBJ2-7, with D possibly being TRBD1 (6 bases). CDR3 size: 14 residues. The DNA for the CDR3 is TGTACCAGCAGTTTAGGCGGACAGTCCTACGAGCAGTACCTC. Protein sequence: CTSSLGGQSYEQYL.

This chain uses TRBV5-6 with TRBJ1-1; no clear D gene. Trimming removed 1 base from V and 4 bases from J, with 11 bases in between. The CDR3 consists of 14 residues. Germline V gene lookup returns CDR1 SGHDT and CDR2 YYEEEE. The chain's CDR3 is CASSLIRSGTEAFF. As DNA, the CDR3 is TGTGCCAGCAGCTTGATCAGGTCGGGCACTGAAGCTTTCTTT.

Comments on this clonotype: One end of the junction does not line up with germline, which may come from a read error. J is TRBJ2-7 and V is TRBV5-1, with 7 bases lining up with TRBD2. CDR1 is SGHRS, CDR2 YFSETQ, per germline. The CDR3 loop spans 12 amino acids. CDR3 sequence: CASSLGDYVQYF. DNA for the CDR3: TGCGCCAGCAGCTTGGGGGACTACGTGCAGTACTTC.

In regard to this clonotype: At one end the junction does not follow the germline gene, possibly because of a read error. This chain uses TRBV20-1 with TRBJ1-1, with D perhaps matching TRBD1 (6 bases). The CDR3 consists of 13 residues. Per germline, CDR1 DFQATT and CDR2 SNEGSKA (reference sequence). The CDR3 DNA reads TGCAGTGCGGGGGAGGGACATAACACTAAAGCTTTCTTT. Amino acid sequence: CSAGEGHNTKAFF.